The clone carrying this T cell receptor beta chain was seen more than once but under ten times. The V gene end was trimmed by 4 bases and the J gene end by 11 bases; junction bases not matched to a gene: 9. CDR3 length: 13 residues. The data belong to a study of blood T cell repertoires in COVID-19. Sequenced by immunoSEQ multiplex PCR; TCRdb stores in-frame clones only, minus some. This sample has around 240,000 clones, with 70% to 90% found just once. Participants had their cohort set by participant-reported clinical history. Input material: PBMCs or T cells enriched from blood (not recorded which). The chain couples TRBV12-3 or TRBV12-4 to TRBJ1-1, with 8 bases identical to TRBD1. This receptor was taken from a woman in her forties or fifties who had recovered from COVID-19. The CDR3 spells CASSSTDRGMAFF. The CDR3 DNA follows: TGTGCCAGCAGTTCCACAGACAGGGGTATGGCTTTCTTT.